Below, 21 T cell receptor beta chains from the same sample are listed, as sequenced in a study of T cells in Graves' hyperthyroidism and ophthalmopathy. RNA transcripts were the template for amplifying TCR beta CDR3 regions. The HTBI primer set served for first-round RT-PCR of the TCR CDR3. MiXCR was run by TCRdb on the multiplex PCR reads, yielding one entry per CDR3 protein. The sample includes around 400,000 distinct CDR3 sequences, under 15% of them seen just once. Specimen: blood. The receptor set was obtained from a woman aged 18-29 years with Graves' hyperthyroidism.

The CDR3 DNA reads as TGCGCCAGCAGCCAGACGCTCCCGCCTGAAGTTAATCAGCCCCAGCATTTT. It codes for CASSQTLPPEVNQPQHF. V gene TRBV4-1 combines with J gene TRBJ1-5; no clear D. Germline CDR1 and CDR2: MGHRA and YSYEKL. This CDR3 comprises 17 residues. Deletions cut 3 bases from V and 4 bases from J, with 19 bases between.

This clonotype was observed a few times. This chain connects TRBV27 to TRBJ2-2; 8 bases match TRBD1. CDR3 length: 17 amino acids. Germline values: CDR1 MNHEY, CDR2 SMNVEV (reference sequence). V dropped 4 bases and J dropped 5; count of bases not matched to a gene: 12. The CDR3 protein is CASSSLDRGPRTGELFF. CDR3 coding DNA: TGTGCCAGCAGTTCGCTCGACAGGGGCCCGCGGACCGGGGAGCTGTTTTTT.

This rearrangement joins TRBV25-1 to TRBJ1-5; no clear D gene. The V gene lost 3 bases and the J gene lost 1 base, with 7 bases spanning the gap. CDR1 and CDR2 (germline): MGHDK, SYGVNS. The CDR3 has 14 residues. In nucleotides, the CDR3 is TGTGCCAGCAGTGATAGCAGGAGCAATCAGCCCCAGCATTTT. Residues: CASSDSRSNQPQHF. The full variable domain, in which reference TRBV25-1 and TRBJ1-5 provide the parts outside the CDR3, is EADIYQTPRYLVIGTGKKITLECSQTMGHDKMYWYQQDPGMELHLIHYSYGVNSTEKGDLSSESTVSRIRTEHFPLTLESARPSHTSQYLCASSDSRSNQPQHFGDGTRLSIL.

This clonotype was found many times. This chain joins TRBV7-9 and TRBJ2-7; D is unresolved. From germline, CDR1 is SEHNR and CDR2 FQNEAQ (reference sequence). Trimming shortened V by 1 base and J by 4 bases, and 8 bases separated the two germline ends. The CDR3 has 13 residues. CDR3 DNA: TGTGCCAGCAGCTTAGGACCGATATACGAGCAGTACTTC. Its translation is CASSLGPIYEQYF. The full variable domain, completed using reference TRBV7-9 and TRBJ2-7, is DTGVSQNPRHKITKRGQNVTFRCDPISEHNRLYWYRQTLGQGPEFLTYFQNEAQLEKSRLLSDRFSAERPKGSFSTLEIQRTEQGDSAMYLCASSLGPIYEQYFGPGTRLTVT.

The chain joins TRBV20-1 to TRBJ1-5, with 12 bases fitting TRBD1. The germline CDR1 and CDR2 sequences are DFQATT and SNEGSKA (reference sequence). There are 16 residues in the CDR3. Unmatched junction bases numbered 11, after V lost 6 bases and J lost 5 bases. CDR3 in DNA: TGCAGTGCCCAACAGGGACAGGGGGCTGGTGATCAGCCCCAGCATTTT. Protein sequence: CSAQQGQGAGDQPQHF.

The chain couples TRBV6-2 or TRBV6-3 to TRBJ1-1; no clear D. Looked up from germline, CDR1 is MNHEY and CDR2 is SVGEGT. V was clipped by 5 bases and J by 1 base, with 11 bases between them. CDR3 size: 14 residues. In DNA, the CDR3 is TGTGCCAGCAGTAGCTTTCCAAGGAACACTGAAGCTTTCTTT. It specifies CASSSFPRNTEAFF.

This clonotype has just a few counts. This chain links TRBV19 with TRBJ1-1, with a weak D call TRBD1 (5 bases). This CDR3 spans 11 amino acids. The germline V and J ends were trimmed by 5 bases and 10 bases, with 11 bases remaining between them. Germline CDR1 is LNHDA and CDR2 is SQIVND (reference sequence). The CDR3 reads CASSVGLRAFF. CDR3 DNA sequence: TGTGCCAGTAGTGTGGGGCTCCGAGCTTTCTTT.

The chain uses TRBV5-6 and TRBJ1-5; a possible D gene is TRBD1 (5 bases). The CDR3 is 14 residues long. Trimming removed 3 bases at V and 5 bases at J, with 12 bases between. CDR1 and CDR2 from the germline V gene are SGHDT and YYEEEE. This chain's CDR3 is CASSSGGLDQPQHF. The CDR3 DNA reads as TGTGCCAGCAGCTCCGGGGGTCTTGATCAGCCCCAGCATTTT. Supplemented by reference TRBV5-6 and TRBJ1-5, the full variable domain reads DAGVTQSPTHLIKTRGQQVTLRCSPKSGHDTVSWYQQALGQGPQFIFQYYEEEERQRGNFPDRFSGHQFPNYSSELNVNALLLGDSALYLCASSSGGLDQPQHFGDGTRLSIL.

This clonotype occurred a few times. The DNA of the CDR3 is TGTGCCAGTAGTACTCCCGACCTAATGTTCTCCTACAATGAGCAGTTCTTC. As protein: CASSTPDLMFSYNEQFF. This chain joins TRBV19 and TRBJ2-1; no reliable D call. This CDR3 contains 17 residues. Trimming pared 4 bases from V and 0 bases from J, leaving 16 bases between. Germline V gene data show CDR1 as LNHDA and CDR2 as SQIVND (reference sequence). The whole variable domain, remainder taken from reference TRBV19 and TRBJ2-1, is DGGITQSPKYLFRKEGQNVTLSCEQNLNHDAMYWYRQDPGQGLRLIYYSQIVNDFQKGDIAEGYSVSREKKESFPLTVTSAQKNPTAFYLCASSTPDLMFSYNEQFFGPGTRLTVL.

The chain combines TRBV5-6 with TRBJ2-2; a weak D match, TRBD2 (5 bases). This CDR3 has 15 residues. Germline V gene lookup returns CDR1 SGHDT and CDR2 YYEEEE. The germline V and J ends were trimmed by 2 bases and 4 bases, with 12 bases remaining between them. The CDR3 protein is CASSFSPGFTGELFF. The CDR3 DNA reads as TGTGCCAGCAGCTTTAGTCCGGGGTTCACCGGGGAGCTGTTTTTT.

This clonotype appeared many times. This rearrangement joins TRBV12-3 or TRBV12-4 to TRBJ2-5; D possibly corresponds to TRBD2 (7 bases). This CDR3 has 14 residues. Trimming left V 6 bases short and J 2 bases short, with 13 bases between. CDR3 coding DNA: TGTGCCAGCAGCTGGGGGCGGGGGCAAGAGACCCAGTACTTC. This translates into CASSWGRGQETQYF.

This clonotype occurred many times. The chain uses TRBV20-1 and TRBJ2-5; TRBD1 aligns across 9 bases. After removal of 3 bases from V and 5 bases from J, the junction contained 16 bases not matched to a gene. Germline V gene lookup returns CDR1 DFQATT and CDR2 SNEGSKA (reference sequence). The CDR3 contains 17 residues. The CDR3 DNA reads as TGCAGTGCTAGCGGTTACCCCGGGACAGGGTCTATTGAGACCCAGTACTTC. It yields the protein CSASGYPGTGSIETQYF.

This chain joins TRBV12-3 or TRBV12-4 and TRBJ1-2; D remains unclear. The CDR3 spans 13 residues. V was pared by 6 bases and J by 6 bases, with 14 bases between. The CDR3 is CASRADGENGYTF. The CDR3 coding sequence is TGTGCCAGCAGGGCCGATGGGGAGAATGGCTACACCTTC.

This rearrangement joins TRBV20-1 to TRBJ2-1, with a possible D match to TRBD1 (5 bases). This CDR3 region has 11 residues. The ends were cut back, 6 bases at V and 6 bases at J, with 9 bases in the middle. Germline V gives CDR1 DFQATT, CDR2 SNEGSKA (reference sequence). CDR3 sequence: CSAWTRNEQFF. CDR3 nucleotides: TGCAGTGCGTGGACACGCAATGAGCAGTTCTTC.

This clonotype was observed at least ten times. The chain carries TRBV3-1 and TRBJ1-4; TRBD1 might be the D (5 bases). The CDR3 has 13 residues. The V end was cut by 8 bases, the J end by 2 bases, with 9 bases between. Germline V gene data show CDR1 as LGHDT and CDR2 as YNNKEL (reference sequence). CDR3 DNA: TGTGCCAGCCAAGGGGACACTAATGAAAAACTGTTTTTT. Amino acids: CASQGDTNEKLFF.

This clonotype was counted ten times or more. The chain has TRBV5-1 and TRBJ1-2; D not certain. There are 14 residues in the CDR3. The V and J ends lost 3 bases and 8 bases respectively, with 17 bases between them. CDR1 is SGHRS and CDR2 is YFSETQ in the germline V gene. CDR3: CASSSTAAVYGYTF. Written as DNA, the CDR3 is TGCGCCAGCAGCTCGACGGCGGCAGTATACGGCTACACCTTC. Combining the CDR3 with reference TRBV5-1 and TRBJ1-2 gives the whole variable domain KAGVTQTPRYLIKTRGQQVTLSCSPISGHRSVSWYQQTPGQGLQFLFEYFSETQRNKGNFPGRFSGRQFSNSRSEMNVSTLELGDSALYLCASSSTAAVYGYTFGSGTRLTVV.

In this sample, this clonotype turned up a few times. Relative to the germline gene, one junction end is altered; a read error may explain this. V gene TRBV5-6 combines with J gene TRBJ2-6; TRBD1 aligns across 12 bases. The CDR3 sequence is 18 residues long. Germline loops: CDR1 SGHDT, CDR2 YYEEEE. As DNA, the CDR3 is TGTGCCAGCACCTTGAAGGGACAGGGGGCATTTGGGGCCAACGTCCTGACTTTC. Its translation: CASTLKGQGAFGANVLTF.

This clonotype came up many times. The chain recombines TRBV20-1 with TRBJ2-1; TRBD1 agrees at 7 bases. Germline-derived CDR1 and CDR2 are DFQATT and SNEGSKA (reference sequence). The CDR3 length is 15 residues. The ends lost 4 bases at V and 0 bases at J; junction bases unmatched: 6. DNA of the CDR3: TGCAGTGCTACTGCCCGGGACAGCTCCTACAATGAGCAGTTCTTC. Residues: CSATARDSSYNEQFF.

A note on this clonotype: A much larger clone lies one base from this, so it may be a read error. The gene calls are TRBV6-1 and TRBJ1-3; D might be TRBD1 (5 bases). Germline-derived CDR1 and CDR2 are MNHNS and SASEGT. Trimming cost V 6 bases and J 10 bases, with 16 bases left between them. The CDR3 has 13 amino acids. In nucleotides, the CDR3 is TGTGCCAGCAGCTCACGACAGACAAAAACCATATATTTT. It yields the protein CASSSRQTKTIYF.

Of note for this clonotype: A read error may explain this, as a much larger clone is one base away. The genes are TRBV7-2 and TRBJ2-3, with D unresolved. The CDR3 is 15 amino acids. The germline CDR1 and CDR2 sequences are SGHTA and FQGNSA. V was clipped by 7 bases and J by 0 bases, with 14 bases between them. The CDR3 here is CASIRASDSTDTQYF. The CDR3 bases are TGTGCCAGCATCCGGGCAAGCGACAGCACAGATACGCAGTATTTT. The variable domain in full, with the rest retrieved from reference TRBV7-2 and TRBJ2-3, is GAGVSQSPSNKVTEKGKDVELRCDPISGHTALYWYRQSLGQGLEFLIYFQGNSAPDKSGLPSDRFSAERTGGSVSTLTIQRTQQEDSAVYLCASIRASDSTDTQYFGPGTRLTVL.

This clonotype has more than one count but fewer than ten. The chain couples TRBV7-9 to TRBJ2-3, with TRBD1 as a possible D gene (5 bases). The CDR3 spans 13 residues. The ends were cut back, 2 bases at V and 5 bases at J, with 8 bases in the middle. Germline V lookup: CDR1 SEHNR, CDR2 FQNEAQ (reference sequence). The CDR3 loop reads CASSLTGKDTQYF. In DNA, the CDR3 is TGTGCCAGCAGCTTAACAGGAAAAGATACGCAGTATTTT. The full variable domain, its missing parts supplied by reference TRBV7-9 and TRBJ2-3, is DTGVSQNPRHKITKRGQNVTFRCDPISEHNRLYWYRQTLGQGPEFLTYFQNEAQLEKSRLLSDRFSAERPKGSFSTLEIQRTEQGDSAMYLCASSLTGKDTQYFGPGTRLTVL.